Listed below are T cell receptor beta chains from one sample, sequenced in a study of blood T cell repertoires in COVID-19. Here immunoSEQ multiplex PCR was the method, and the copy in TCRdb shows in-frame clones only, minus some. The table includes more than 9,500 clones, about 71% detected once. Sequencing used peripheral blood. The receptors come from a man aged 55 to 69 with COVID-19, enrolled during active disease. CDR3s include the opening cysteine and the closing phenylalanine or tryptophan. The D gene is left open where the match is weak. Expanded clones are given a class, and other clones once, few, many or no size at all.

CDR3nt	CDR3aa	d_gene	abundance	v_gene	j_gene
TGTGCCAGCAGCGTAGAAACTGGTGGGCAGGGGGGAAACTATGGCTACACCTTC	CASSVETGGQGGNYGYTF	TRBD1	once	TRBV9	TRBJ1-2
TGTGCCAGCAGCCCCCCGGCGGGGGGGCGGGAGACCCAGTACTTC	CASSPPAGGRETQYF	TRBD2	.	TRBV5-6	TRBJ2-5
TGTGCCAGCAGTACAGGGGGTAATGAAAAACTGTTTTTT	CASSTGGNEKLFF	TRBD1	.	TRBV7-8	TRBJ1-4
TGTGCCACCAGCATATGGGCCGAAGATGAGCAGTTCTTC	CATSIWAEDEQFF	.	.	TRBV15	TRBJ2-1
TGTGCCAGCAGCTCCGGGAGCGGAAACACCATATATTTT	CASSSGSGNTIYF	.	.	TRBV7-3	TRBJ1-3
TGTGCCACCAGCGGTGACTGGATCGAAGAGACCCAGTACTTC	CATSGDWIEETQYF	.	.	TRBV15	TRBJ2-5
TGTGCCAGCAGCCCACCATGGACAGGGTCAAGCACCGGGGAGCTGTTTTTT	CASSPPWTGSSTGELFF	TRBD1	.	TRBV7-8	TRBJ2-2
TGTGCCAGCAGCTTAGGAGGAGCCAATGAGCAGTTCTTC	CASSLGGANEQFF	.	.	TRBV11-3	TRBJ2-1
TGTGCCAGCAGCTTATTGGGACAGGGATACACCGGGGAGCTGTTTTTT	CASSLLGQGYTGELFF	TRBD1	.	TRBV7-3	TRBJ2-2
TGTGCCAGCAGCTTAGGCCTGCGAGGATTGAACACTGAAGCTTTCTTT	CASSLGLRGLNTEAFF	.	.	TRBV13	TRBJ1-1
TGTGCCAGCAGCGTAGGAAGGGGTGGGGACAATCAGCCCCAGCATTTT	CASSVGRGGDNQPQHF	.	.	TRBV9	TRBJ1-5
TGTGCTAGTGGTTTGGGGACAGGGGCCCCTGAAGAGACCCAGTACTTC	CASGLGTGAPEETQYF	TRBD1	.	TRBV12-5	TRBJ2-5
TGTGCCAGCAGCCCCGGGACAGGGGGCGATACGCAGTATTTT	CASSPGTGGDTQYF	TRBD1	.	TRBV7-2	TRBJ2-3
TGTGCCAGCAGCCAGATTTTAGGGACAGGCCCACTCAATGAAAAACTGTTTTTT	CASSQILGTGPLNEKLFF	TRBD1	.	TRBV3-1/TRBV3-2	TRBJ1-4
TGTGCCTGGGCGCCAGGGGGCGCAGAAGCTTTCTTT	CAWAPGGAEAFF	TRBD1	few	TRBV30	TRBJ1-1
TGTGCCAGCTCACCACCTGGAGGGAGTGAGACCCAGTACTTC	CASSPPGGSETQYF	.	.	TRBV18	TRBJ2-5
TGTGCCAGCAGCTTAGCGTCCGGGCAGCCCCAGCATTTT	CASSLASGQPQHF	.	once	TRBV7-8	TRBJ1-5
TGCGCCAGCAGCCAAGATCGAACGGGGGGGGCGTTCTTC	CASSQDRTGGAFF	TRBD2	.	TRBV4-1	TRBJ2-1
TGTGCCAGCAGTATGGTTCGGACTGAAGCTTTCTTT	CASSMVRTEAFF	.	.	TRBV6-5	TRBJ1-1
TGTGCCAGCAGCCAATTTCTAGCGGGGGGCCAAGAGACCCAGTACTTC	CASSQFLAGGQETQYF	TRBD2	.	TRBV4-2	TRBJ2-5
TGTGCCAGCAGCACGGGACTAGCGGGAGTGGGAAACATTCAGTACTTC	CASSTGLAGVGNIQYF	TRBD2	once	TRBV7-3	TRBJ2-4
TGTGCCAGCAGCGGACAGGGAAAGGAAAAACTGTTTTTT	CASSGQGKEKLFF	TRBD1	few	TRBV28	TRBJ1-4
TGTGCCAGCAGCTTTTCGGACAGGGGAACTGAAGCTTTCTTT	CASSFSDRGTEAFF	TRBD1	few	TRBV11-2	TRBJ1-1
TGTGCCAGCAGTTACATCCGGACAGGGGGCGGGGAGACCCAGTACTTC	CASSYIRTGGGETQYF	TRBD1	.	TRBV6-5	TRBJ2-5
TGTGCCAGCAGTACTCGGAACAGGGGATTGTACGAGCAGTACTTC	CASSTRNRGLYEQYF	TRBD1	.	TRBV27	TRBJ2-7